This TCR beta chain is drawn from a study of T cell responses to AZD1222 COVID-19 vaccine. Study-level results: Donors were chiefly white British, with a greater number of females, and clonal diversity was perhaps underestimated. Close to half of spike-specific TCRs reportedly recognize unmutated variant regions.

V lost 5 bases, J lost 4 bases, and 11 bases stayed unmatched. CDR1 and CDR2 from the germline V gene are MGHRA and YSYEKL. This CDR3 has 17 residues. TCRdb's table, derived via immunoSEQ multiplex PCR, lists solely in-frame clones and lacks some. This table holds about 130,000 clones, roughly 86% found once. This clone was seen once. Its specificity is unknown. The sample here was peripheral blood, taken on day 0 of AZD1222 vaccination. This chain connects TRBV4-1 to TRBJ2-1; 10 bases map to TRBD1. The TCR comes from an adult in good health. CDR3 region: CASSGSPRTGGYNEQFF. The CDR3 nucleotides are TGCGCCAGCAGCGGAAGCCCAAGGACAGGGGGTTACAATGAGCAGTTCTTC.